A selection of T cell receptor beta chains follows, all from one sample in a study of Tregs in tolerant kidney transplant recipients. Assay: immunoSEQ multiplex PCR; the TCRdb copy retains only in-frame clones and omits some. The sample lists tens of thousands of clones, 80% to 95% occurring once. The specimen was CD4+ T cells from blood (PBMCs), collected 12 months after the transplant. The receptor set was obtained from a human patient who received a combined kidney and bone marrow transplant. Some T cells may have originated in the graft donor. CDR3s include the opening cysteine and the closing phenylalanine or tryptophan. The D gene is left open where the match is weak. Expanded clones get a size class; other rows say once, few or many, or leave the size out.

-,TRBJ2-2,-,TRBV7-3,TGTGCCAGCAGCAGCGGTAGCCCGAACACCGGGGAGCTGTTTTTT,CASSSGSPNTGELFF
-,TRBJ2-1,TRBD2,TRBV5-1,TGCGCCAGCAGCTTAACTAGCGGGCGCTCCTACAATGAGCAGTTCTTC,CASSLTSGRSYNEQFF
once,TRBJ1-1,-,TRBV10-1,TGCGCCAGCAGTGAGGCGTCCTGGGGGGAGAGGACGGGGGCTGAAGCTTTCTTT,CASSEASWGERTGAEAFF
-,TRBJ2-1,TRBD2,TRBV5-6,TGTGCCAGCAGCTTGGACGCGGGGGAGGGAAAGCAGTTCTTC,CASSLDAGEGKQFF
-,TRBJ2-3,-,TRBV7-2,TGTGCCAGCAGCTTAGATGGACTCGTCACAGATACGCAGTATTTT,CASSLDGLVTDTQYF
-,TRBJ2-5,TRBD2,TRBV4-3,TGCGCCAGCAGCCAAGATATACGGGGGGGAAAAGAGACCCAGTACTTC,CASSQDIRGGKETQYF
-,TRBJ1-1,TRBD1,TRBV5-1,TGCGCCAGCAGCTTGGGGGGGACAGGGAACACTGAAGCTTTCTTT,CASSLGGTGNTEAFF
-,TRBJ1-1,-,TRBV11-3,TGTGCCAGCAGCTTAATTCGGGACTTGAACACTGAAGCTTTCTTT,CASSLIRDLNTEAFF
-,TRBJ1-3,-,TRBV7-8,TGTGCCAGCAGCTTATTCCGAGACAGGTTCTCTGGAAACACCATATATTTT,CASSLFRDRFSGNTIYF
once,TRBJ1-4,-,TRBV18,TGTGCCAGCTCCCCAAGGAGGAATGAAAAACTGTTTTTT,CASSPRRNEKLFF
-,TRBJ2-7,-,TRBV2,TGTGCCAGCAGTTCCTCGGGACTTTCCTACGAGCAGTACTTC,CASSSSGLSYEQYF
-,TRBJ2-7,-,TRBV7-2,TGTGCCAGCAGCCAACAAACCTCCTACGAGCAGTACTTC,CASSQQTSYEQYF
-,TRBJ1-2,-,TRBV10-3,TGTGCCATCCATACAGGAGGGACCCTCTATGGCTACACCTTC,CAIHTGGTLYGYTF
-,TRBJ1-1,-,TRBV6-1,TGTGCCAGCAGTGATTCCACGGACACTGAAGCTTTCTTT,CASSDSTDTEAFF
once,TRBJ2-7,-,TRBV5-1,TGCGCCAGCAGCTTGGTGGTGGACAGCAGCTCCTACGAGCAGTACTTC,CASSLVVDSSSYEQYF
-,TRBJ1-5,TRBD1,TRBV28,TGTGCCAGCAGTTTAATGGCCCCTACAGGGGGCAATCAGCCCCAGCATTTT,CASSLMAPTGGNQPQHF
-,TRBJ1-1,-,TRBV18,TGTGCCAGCTCACCAAACAGAAAAGGTGGCACTGAAGCTTTCTTT,CASSPNRKGGTEAFF
-,TRBJ1-6,TRBD1,TRBV7-2,TGTGCCAGCAGCTTAGAAGGGGGCAATAATTCACCCCTCCACTTT,CASSLEGGNNSPLHF
-,TRBJ2-2,TRBD1,TRBV10-3,TGTGCCATCGGACAACAGGGGGCGCATGGCGGGGAGCTGTTTTTT,CAIGQQGAHGGELFF
-,TRBJ2-5,-,TRBV15,TGTGCCACCAGCAGATTTAAAGGGGTGGGAGAGACCCAGTACTTC,CATSRFKGVGETQYF
-,TRBJ2-7,TRBD2,TRBV11-3,TGTGCCAGCAGCCCCAGGAGCGGGAGCTACGAGCAGTACTTC,CASSPRSGSYEQYF
-,TRBJ2-1,-,TRBV6-4,TGTGCCAGCAGTAAGGAGGGATACAATGAGCAGTTCTTC,CASSKEGYNEQFF
-,TRBJ2-5,TRBD2,TRBV18,TGTGCCAGCTCCCCGATCAGCGGGGGGGCCATGGAGACCCAGTACTTC,CASSPISGGAMETQYF
-,TRBJ2-1,TRBD2,TRBV19,TGTGCCAGTAGTAGGGGACTAGCGGGAGCCAATGAGCAGTTCTTC,CASSRGLAGANEQFF
-,TRBJ2-6,-,TRBV18,TGTGCCAGCTCACCCCGGGGTAGCGGTTTGTCTGGGGCCAACGTCCTGACTTTC,CASSPRGSGLSGANVLTF
-,TRBJ2-5,TRBD2,TRBV10-3,TGTGCCATCAGTGAGTCGGGACTAGCGGCGAAGACCCAGTACTTC,CAISESGLAAKTQYF
-,TRBJ2-7,TRBD1,TRBV7-6,TGTGCCAGCAGCTTACACAGGGGGACCTACGAGCAGTACTTC,CASSLHRGTYEQYF
-,TRBJ2-2,-,TRBV28,TGTGCCAGCAGTCTCCCGGGCAGGGGAAACACCGGGGAGCTGTTTTTT,CASSLPGRGNTGELFF
-,TRBJ2-7,TRBD2,TRBV6-6,TGTGCCAGCAGCCGGACGGGGGGGGGAAACGAGCAGTACTTC,CASSRTGGGNEQYF
-,TRBJ1-2,-,TRBV19,TGTGCCAGTATCGGGGGAACGAACTATGGCTACACCTTC,CASIGGTNYGYTF
-,TRBJ2-1,TRBD2,TRBV5-1,TGCGCCAGCAGCTCGCGGACTAGCGGAACCTACAATGAGCAGTTCTTC,CASSSRTSGTYNEQFF
-,TRBJ1-6,-,TRBV6-5,TGTGCCAGCAGTTACAACGGTAACCCCTCACCCCTCCACTTT,CASSYNGNPSPLHF
-,TRBJ2-3,-,TRBV10-3,TGTGCCATCAGTGAACTAACCACCTCAGATACGCAGTATTTT,CAISELTTSDTQYF
-,TRBJ1-3,-,TRBV9,TGTGCCAGCAGCGTAGGCAGGGCGGGAAACACCATATATTTT,CASSVGRAGNTIYF
-,TRBJ1-3,TRBD1,TRBV4-2,TGTGCCAGCAGCCAGACGGCCCATCGGGACAGGGGGTGGTCCATATATTTT,CASSQTAHRDRGWSIYF
once,TRBJ2-6,TRBD1,TRBV28,TGTGCCAGCCAAAAACCGGGACAGGGGGCGCCTGGGGCCAACGTCCTGACTTTC,CASQKPGQGAPGANVLTF
-,TRBJ1-2,-,TRBV6-1,TGTGCCAGCAGTCCTCAGGGTGAGATTGCCTATGGCTACACCTTC,CASSPQGEIAYGYTF
once,TRBJ1-5,-,TRBV7-3,TGTGCCAGCAGCTTAACGTCAGGCCCTCCCCCATACAATCAGCCCCAGCATTTT,CASSLTSGPPPYNQPQHF
-,TRBJ2-7,-,TRBV15,TGTGCCACCAGCAGAGGAGGACATAAGGTTTCCGAGCAGTACTTC,CATSRGGHKVSEQYF
-,TRBJ2-3,-,TRBV6-5,TGTGCCAGCAGTTACAGGGGGTCGGCAGATACGCAGTATTTT,CASSYRGSADTQYF
-,TRBJ1-5,-,TRBV28,TGTGCCAGCAGTTTACAAATGGACAGTAAGCAGCCCCAGCATTTT,CASSLQMDSKQPQHF